A selection of T cell receptor beta chains follows, all from one sample in a study of cytomegalovirus exposure and HLA in healthy donors. Method: immunoSEQ multiplex PCR; TCRdb's copy keeps in-frame clones and lacks some. The sample contains 100,000 to 150,000 clones, approximately 8.9% of which appear only once. The sequencing input was PBMCs. These receptors came from a woman between 40 and 55 years old in good health and CMV-seropositive. CDR3s include the opening cysteine and the closing phenylalanine or tryptophan. The order of the fields is J gene, V gene, D gene, clone size, CDR3 DNA, CDR3 protein. The D gene is left open where the match is weak. A row's size may be missing; if present it is once, few, many or a size class.

J: TRBJ2-7; V: TRBV9; D: TRBD1; size: .; DNA: TGTGCCAGCAGCCCCCGGACAGGGGGCCACGAGCAGTACTTC; CDR3: CASSPRTGGHEQYF
J: TRBJ2-3; V: TRBV5-1; D: TRBD2; size: .; DNA: TGCGCCAGCAGCTTGGAAGGGGAGGGAGATACGCAGTATTTT; CDR3: CASSLEGEGDTQYF
J: TRBJ2-3; V: TRBV7-9; D: TRBD2; size: few; DNA: TGTGCCAGCAGCTTAGGCAGCGGGGGGGCCACAGATACGCAGTATTTT; CDR3: CASSLGSGGATDTQYF
J: TRBJ1-1; V: TRBV21-1; D: .; size: few; DNA: TGTGCCAGCAGCTCGAGGGGGGCCGGGACAGGGGCTTTCTTT; CDR3: CASSSRGAGTGAFF
J: TRBJ1-4; V: TRBV6-6; D: TRBD1; size: few; DNA: TGTGCCAGCAGAGTGGGACAGCTTAATGAAAAACTGTTTTTT; CDR3: CASRVGQLNEKLFF
J: TRBJ2-5; V: TRBV5-1; D: .; size: few; DNA: TGCGCCAGCAGGCCGGGGGGTACAGGGTTCCAAGAGACCCAGTACTTC; CDR3: CASRPGGTGFQETQYF
J: TRBJ1-5; V: TRBV6-1; D: TRBD1; size: .; DNA: TGTGCCAGCAGGACAGGGTGGAATCAGCCCCAGCATTTT; CDR3: CASRTGWNQPQHF
J: TRBJ2-5; V: TRBV5-5; D: TRBD1; size: .; DNA: TGTGCCAGCAGCCCCAATAAGAGGGCAGGGGGCCTCCAAGAGACCCAGTACTTC; CDR3: CASSPNKRAGGLQETQYF
J: TRBJ1-6; V: TRBV4-1; D: .; size: few; DNA: TGCGCCAGCAGCCAAGCTCTCGTTTCACCCCTCCACTTT; CDR3: CASSQALVSPLHF
J: TRBJ1-1; V: TRBV12-5; D: .; size: .; DNA: TGTGCTAGTGGTTTGGGTCGGACAGTCACTGAAGCTTTCTTT; CDR3: CASGLGRTVTEAFF
J: TRBJ2-3; V: TRBV5-6; D: .; size: .; DNA: TGTGCCAGCAGCCTGTCCCGACGGAGAAGTATGAGCACAGATACGCAGTATTTT; CDR3: CASSLSRRRSMSTDTQYF
J: TRBJ1-2; V: TRBV18; D: .; size: few; DNA: TGTGCCAGCTCGTTTTCCGTGGGCAGCGGATCTAAGGATGGCTACACCTTC; CDR3: CASSFSVGSGSKDGYTF
J: TRBJ2-2; V: TRBV4-3; D: .; size: many; DNA: TGCGCCAGCAGCCAAGATCTAGGCAGATTCACCGGGGAGCTGTTTTTT; CDR3: CASSQDLGRFTGELFF
J: TRBJ2-1; V: TRBV12-5; D: TRBD2; size: .; DNA: TGTGCTAGTGGTCCCCGGGGCGGGGGGAGCTCCTACAATGAGCAGTTCTTC; CDR3: CASGPRGGGSSYNEQFF
J: TRBJ1-2; V: TRBV18; D: TRBD1; size: few; DNA: TGTGCCAGCTCACCACCGAGCCAACAGGGGGCAGGAGGCTACACCTTC; CDR3: CASSPPSQQGAGGYTF
J: TRBJ1-2; V: TRBV12-5; D: TRBD1; size: .; DNA: TGTGCTAGTGGTTTTGTAAGGGCTCCGACAGGGGTCTACACCTTC; CDR3: CASGFVRAPTGVYTF
J: TRBJ1-5; V: TRBV19; D: TRBD1; size: .; DNA: TGTGCCAGTACAAGGACAGGGTTGGGAACCTTTTCCGGTCAGCCCCAGCATTTT; CDR3: CASTRTGLGTFSGQPQHF
J: TRBJ2-1; V: TRBV11-3; D: TRBD2; size: .; DNA: TGTGCCAGCAGCGACCCGGGACTAGCAGGTGAGCAGTTCTTC; CDR3: CASSDPGLAGEQFF
J: TRBJ1-5; V: TRBV21-1; D: .; size: .; DNA: TGTGCCAGCAGCACCAGGGGGAAGTTTAGTCAGCCCCAGCATTTT; CDR3: CASSTRGKFSQPQHF
J: TRBJ2-2; V: TRBV4-1; D: TRBD2; size: few; DNA: TGCGCCAGCAGTCCCGCTAGCGGGGGAGACGCCGGGGAGCTGTTTTTT; CDR3: CASSPASGGDAGELFF
J: TRBJ2-1; V: TRBV5-6; D: TRBD1; size: .; DNA: TGTGCCAGCAGCGAGGCCGGGACAGGGTCCTTCAATGAGCAGTTCTTC; CDR3: CASSEAGTGSFNEQFF
J: TRBJ1-5; V: TRBV19; D: .; size: few; DNA: TGTGCCAGTAGTATGGAGGGCCGGGTATGGCATTTT; CDR3: CASSMEGRVWHF
J: TRBJ2-2; V: TRBV4-3; D: .; size: .; DNA: TGCGCCAGCAGCCCAGGGCCTAAGGGGTACACCGGGGAGCTGTTTTTT; CDR3: CASSPGPKGYTGELFF
J: TRBJ1-2; V: TRBV7-9; D: TRBD1; size: few; DNA: TGTGCCAGCAGCTTAGTCCCTCAGGAACAGGGGCCTAACTATGGCTACACCTTC; CDR3: CASSLVPQEQGPNYGYTF
J: TRBJ2-5; V: TRBV27; D: TRBD2; size: few; DNA: TGTGCCAGCAGTCTCAAGCGGGGGAGAGGAGAGACCCAGTACTTC; CDR3: CASSLKRGRGETQYF
J: TRBJ2-7; V: TRBV12-1; D: .; size: .; DNA: TGTGCCAGCAGACCCGCTTTAAAATACGAGAAGTACTTT; CDR3: CASRPALKYEKYF
J: TRBJ2-1; V: TRBV10-2; D: TRBD2; size: .; DNA: TGCGCCAGCAGCGGGGGGACTGAGCAGTTCTTC; CDR3: CASSGGTEQFF